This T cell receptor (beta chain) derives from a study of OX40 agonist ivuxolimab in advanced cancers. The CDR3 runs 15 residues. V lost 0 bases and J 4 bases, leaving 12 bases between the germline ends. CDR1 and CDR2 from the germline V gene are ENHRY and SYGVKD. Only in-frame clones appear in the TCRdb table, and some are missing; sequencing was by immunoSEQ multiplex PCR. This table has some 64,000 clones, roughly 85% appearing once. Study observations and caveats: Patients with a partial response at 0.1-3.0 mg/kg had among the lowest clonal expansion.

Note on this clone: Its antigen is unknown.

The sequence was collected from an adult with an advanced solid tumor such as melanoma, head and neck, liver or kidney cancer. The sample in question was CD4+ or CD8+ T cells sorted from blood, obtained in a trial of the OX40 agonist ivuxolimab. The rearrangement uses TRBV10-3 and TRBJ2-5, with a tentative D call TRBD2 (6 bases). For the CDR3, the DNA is TGTGCCATCAGTGAGTCCGGGAGCCAGGGAGAGACCCAGTACTTC. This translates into CAISESGSQGETQYF.